This T cell receptor beta chain was identified in a study of blood T cell repertoires in COVID-19. Across the study: In each case, the material was cDNA or gDNA derived from T cells, B-cell-depleted T cells, or PBMCs.

The protocol was immunoSEQ multiplex PCR, while the TCRdb copy is restricted to in-frame clones and leaves out a portion. The table records almost 250,000 clones, around 89% of them present only once. Those who participated ranged in age from roughly 18 to 90 years and resided in 20 to 30 US areas. Membership in each cohort depended on participant-reported clinical history. Trimming cost V 3 bases and J 4 bases, with 16 bases left between them. CDR1 is GTSNPN and CDR2 is SVGIG in the germline V gene (reference sequence). The CDR3 spans 15 residues. The chain is built from TRBV30 and TRBJ1-5; D gene unclear. The sample comprised PBMCs or T cells enriched from blood (not recorded which). The sequence came from a woman in her twenties or thirties who had recovered from COVID-19. The CDR3 DNA reads TGTGCCTGGAGCAATACCCTGGCAAGTAATCAGCCCCAGCATTTT. Protein product: CAWSNTLASNQPQHF.